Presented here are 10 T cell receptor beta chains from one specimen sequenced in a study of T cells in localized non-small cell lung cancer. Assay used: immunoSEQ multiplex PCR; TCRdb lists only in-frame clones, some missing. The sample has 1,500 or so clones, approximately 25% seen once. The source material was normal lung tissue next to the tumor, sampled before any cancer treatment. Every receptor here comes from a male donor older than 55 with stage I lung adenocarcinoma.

The CDR3 spells CASSRAPTAIMNTEAFF. As DNA, the CDR3 is TGTGCCAGTAGTAGGGCCCCGACAGCGATTATGAACACTGAAGCTTTCTTT. The V call is TRBV19, the J call TRBJ1-1, with D possibly matching TRBD1 (5 bases). CDR3 length: 17 residues. Germline V lookup: CDR1 LNHDA, CDR2 SQIVND (reference sequence). V was clipped by 4 bases and J by 0 bases, with 18 bases between them.

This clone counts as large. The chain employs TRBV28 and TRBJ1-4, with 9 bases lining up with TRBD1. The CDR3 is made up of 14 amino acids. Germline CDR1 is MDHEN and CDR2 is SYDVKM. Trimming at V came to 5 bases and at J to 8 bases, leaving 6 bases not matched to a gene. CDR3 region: CASSAGTGMEKLFF. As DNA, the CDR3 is TGTGCCAGCAGTGCCGGGACAGGGATGGAAAAACTGTTTTTT.

DNA of the CDR3: TGTGCCAGCAGTTCGGCCCCCAGGGTTAGAAGCAATCAGCCCCAGCATTTT. Protein: CASSSAPRVRSNQPQHF. The rearrangement links TRBV28 to TRBJ1-5; possibly TRBD1 for D (5 bases). Germline V gene sequence: CDR1 MDHEN, CDR2 SYDVKM. CDR3 length equals 17 residues. Between the trimmed V and J ends, which lost 4 bases and 1 base, there was a span of 17 bases.

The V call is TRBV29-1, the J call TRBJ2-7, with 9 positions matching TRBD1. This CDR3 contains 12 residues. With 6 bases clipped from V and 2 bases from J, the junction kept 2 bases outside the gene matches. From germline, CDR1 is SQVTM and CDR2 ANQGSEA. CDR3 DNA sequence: TGCAGCGTAGGACAGGGGACCTACGAGCAGTACTTC. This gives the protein CSVGQGTYEQYF.

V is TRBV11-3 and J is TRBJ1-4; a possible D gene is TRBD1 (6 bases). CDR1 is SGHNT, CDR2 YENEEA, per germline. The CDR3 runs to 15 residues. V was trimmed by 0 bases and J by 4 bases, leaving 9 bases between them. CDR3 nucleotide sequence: TGTGCCAGCAGCTTAGAAGGGGGTAATAATGAAAAACTGTTTTTT. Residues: CASSLEGGNNEKLFF.

CDR3: CATKLAGGPREELFF. CDR3 coding DNA: TGTGCCACAAAACTAGCGGGAGGGCCGAGAGAGGAGCTGTTTTTT. The chain is built from TRBV19 and TRBJ2-2, with 13 bases matching TRBD2. There are 15 residues in the CDR3. Germline-derived CDR1 and CDR2 are LNHDA and SQIVND (reference sequence). The V and J ends lost 10 bases and 10 bases, in that order; junction bases with no gene match: 12.

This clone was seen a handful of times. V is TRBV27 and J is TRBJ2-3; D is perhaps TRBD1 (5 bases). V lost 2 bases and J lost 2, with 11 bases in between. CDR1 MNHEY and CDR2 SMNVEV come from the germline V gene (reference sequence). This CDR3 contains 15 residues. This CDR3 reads CASSLNRLHTDTQYF. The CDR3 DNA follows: TGTGCCAGCAGTTTAAACAGGCTACACACAGATACGCAGTATTTT.

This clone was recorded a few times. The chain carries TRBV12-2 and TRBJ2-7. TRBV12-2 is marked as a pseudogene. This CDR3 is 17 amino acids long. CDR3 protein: CASRLILRGGGDYEQYF. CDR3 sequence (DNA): TGTGCAAGTCGCTTAATATTAAGAGGAGGGGGTGACTACGAGCAGTACTTC.

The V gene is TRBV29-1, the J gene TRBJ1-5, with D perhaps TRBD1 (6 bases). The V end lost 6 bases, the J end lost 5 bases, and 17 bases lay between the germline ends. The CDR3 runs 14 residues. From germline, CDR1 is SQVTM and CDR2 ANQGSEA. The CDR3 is CSVSSGATDQPQHF. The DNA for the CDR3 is TGCAGCGTCAGCTCAGGGGCCACCGATCAGCCCCAGCATTTT.

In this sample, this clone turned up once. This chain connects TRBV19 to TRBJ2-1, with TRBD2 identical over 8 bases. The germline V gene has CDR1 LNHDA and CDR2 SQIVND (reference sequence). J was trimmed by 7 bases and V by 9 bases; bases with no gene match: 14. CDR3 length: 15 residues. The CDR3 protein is CASQESAGVSNEQFF. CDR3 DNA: TGTGCCAGCCAGGAATCAGCGGGGGTCTCTAATGAGCAGTTCTTC.